Sequencing of this T cell receptor beta chain was carried out in a study of tissue T cells after allogeneic stem cell transplantation. Described time point: mouse harvest day 14 after allogeneic transplant. Mouse grafts combined 10^7 T-cell-depleted bone marrow cells with 10^6 splenic CD5+ T cells. The protocol was immunoSEQ multiplex PCR, while the TCRdb copy is restricted to in-frame clones and leaves out a portion. Of about 1,100 clones listed, approximately 45% are singletons. Specimen: spleen. Receptor source: a female BALB/c mouse given C57BL/6 T cells with graft-versus-host disease after an allogeneic hematopoietic cell transplant.

A word on this clone: Mouse germline and gene names are used. Read data end 1 residue before the CDR3 end; the end is taken from the germline J gene. This sequence joins TRBV15 and TRBJ2-3; the D gene is possibly TRBD1 (5 bases). V gave up 6 bases and J gave up 0 bases, with 10 bases separating them. Germline V lookup: CDR1 SGHND, CDR2 FRSKSL. The CDR3 covers 14 residues. CDR3 loop: CASRRGSSAETLYF. The sequenced part of the CDR3 DNA is TGTGCCAGCAGGAGGGGATCTAGTGCAGAAACGCTGTAT.